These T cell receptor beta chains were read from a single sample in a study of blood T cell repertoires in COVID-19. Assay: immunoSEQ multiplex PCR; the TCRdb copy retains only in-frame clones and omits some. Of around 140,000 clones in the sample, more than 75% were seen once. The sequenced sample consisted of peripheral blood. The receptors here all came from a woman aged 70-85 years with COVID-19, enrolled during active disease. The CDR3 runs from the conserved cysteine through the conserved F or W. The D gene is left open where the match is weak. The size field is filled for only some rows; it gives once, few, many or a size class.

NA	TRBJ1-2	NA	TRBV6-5	TGTGCCAGCAGTTCACAGGACTATGGCTACACCTTC	CASSSQDYGYTF
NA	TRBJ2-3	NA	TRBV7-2	TGTGCCAGCAGCTTACTCAGTGGCACAGATACGCAGTATTTT	CASSLLSGTDTQYF
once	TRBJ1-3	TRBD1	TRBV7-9	TGTGCCAGCAGCCCCAATTTCATAGAAACCCGACAGGGGGCATATTTT	CASSPNFIETRQGAYF
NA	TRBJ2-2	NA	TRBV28	TGTGCCAGTAGTTGGGACAAGAACACCGGGGAGCTGTTTTTT	CASSWDKNTGELFF
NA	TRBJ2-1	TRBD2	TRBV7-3	TGTGCCAGCAGCTTAACGGGTGGAAGGGAGGGTGAGCAGTTCTTC	CASSLTGGREGEQFF
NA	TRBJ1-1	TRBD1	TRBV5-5	TGTGCCAGCAGTCGGGACAGGGCAACCCACTTTTCCTCAATGAACACTGAAGCTTTCTTT	CASSRDRATHFSSMNTEAFF
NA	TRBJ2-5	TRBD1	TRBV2	TGTGCCAGCACTAGGACAGGTTTCCAAGAGACCCAGTACTTC	CASTRTGFQETQYF
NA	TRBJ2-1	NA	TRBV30	TGTGCCTGGGCCACGGCACGGGGTCGGTTGGATAATAAGCAGTTCTTC	CAWATARGRLDNKQFF
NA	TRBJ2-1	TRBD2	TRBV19	TGTGCCAGTAGTTACGGCGGGGGTCCGCGTTCCTTCGAGCAGTTCTTC	CASSYGGGPRSFEQFF
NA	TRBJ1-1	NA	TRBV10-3	TGTGCCATCAGTGAGTTGGGGGCAAACACTGAAGCTTTCTTT	CAISELGANTEAFF
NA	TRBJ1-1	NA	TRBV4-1	TGCGCCAGCAGCCATCTCACAGGGTCGGTCTCTTACATGAACACTGAAGCTTTCTTT	CASSHLTGSVSYMNTEAFF
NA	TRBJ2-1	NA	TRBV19	TGTGCCAGTAGTATAGTCCTAGCTGGTGAGCAGTTCTTC	CASSIVLAGEQFF
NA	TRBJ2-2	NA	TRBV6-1	TGTGCCAGCAGTGAGTTTTTAGTGACCGGGGAGCTGTTTTTT	CASSEFLVTGELFF
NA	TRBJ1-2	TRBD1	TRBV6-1	TGTGCCAGCAGTGAAATCCCAGGGGGTGGCTACACCTTC	CASSEIPGGGYTF
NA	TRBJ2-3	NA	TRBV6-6	TGTGCCAGCAGTCCCCCTGGACAGTCAGATACGCAGTATTTT	CASSPPGQSDTQYF
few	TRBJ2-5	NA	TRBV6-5	TGTGCCAGCAGCCGGGATAGGCAAGAGACCCAGTACTTC	CASSRDRQETQYF
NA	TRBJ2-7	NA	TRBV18	TGTGCCAGCTCACCACCGGGACTTTACTCCTACGAGCAGTACTTC	CASSPPGLYSYEQYF
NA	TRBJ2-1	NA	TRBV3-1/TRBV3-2	TGTGCCAGCAGCCAAGAGGGGCCCCGTTACAATGAGCAGTTCTTC	CASSQEGPRYNEQFF
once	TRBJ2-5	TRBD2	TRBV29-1	TGCAGCGTTGAAAGCGGGACAGAGACCCAGTACTTC	CSVESGTETQYF
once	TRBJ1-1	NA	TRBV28	TGTGCCAGCAGACTTGAGGCTGAAGCTTTCTTT	CASRLEAEAFF
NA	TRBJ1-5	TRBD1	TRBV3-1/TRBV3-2	TGTGCCAGCAGCCGGGACAGTAATCAGCCCCAGCATTTT	CASSRDSNQPQHF
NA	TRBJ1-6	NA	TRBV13	TGTGCCAGCAGCTTAGGCCTCGGCAGCATACTAGCTCTGGGCTATAATTCACCCCTCCACTTT	CASSLGLGSILALGYNSPLHF
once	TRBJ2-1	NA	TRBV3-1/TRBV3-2	TGTGCCAGCAGCCAAGGGGACACCAGCTCCTACAATGAGCAGTTCTTC	CASSQGDTSSYNEQFF
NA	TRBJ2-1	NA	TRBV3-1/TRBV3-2	TGTGCCAGCAGCCAATTTACTAGGGCGCAGTTCTTC	CASSQFTRAQFF
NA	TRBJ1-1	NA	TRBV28	TGTGCCAGCAGTCCTAACGACAGGAGGAACACTGAAGCTTTCTTT	CASSPNDRRNTEAFF
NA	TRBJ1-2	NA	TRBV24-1	TGTGCCACCAGTGGGCAATACCTCAACTATGGCTACACCTTC	CATSGQYLNYGYTF
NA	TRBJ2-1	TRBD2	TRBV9	TGTGCCAGCAGCGTCGCTCAGCCGGGACTAGCGGGTGAGCAGTTCTTC	CASSVAQPGLAGEQFF
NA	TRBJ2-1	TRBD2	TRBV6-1	TGTGCCAGCAGTGATAGGGCGGGGGGTCGGTTGAATGAGCAGTTCTTC	CASSDRAGGRLNEQFF
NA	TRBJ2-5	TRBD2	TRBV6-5	TGTGCCAGCTGTCGGACTAGAGCCTGGGGGGAGACCCAGTACTTC	CASCRTRAWGETQYF
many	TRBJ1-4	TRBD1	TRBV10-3	TGTGCCTCCGGGACAGGGCTTGACGAAAAACTGTTTTTT	CASGTGLDEKLFF
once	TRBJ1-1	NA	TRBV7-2	TGTGCCAGCAGCTCGACAACGGGGGTTGAAGCTTTCTTT	CASSSTTGVEAFF
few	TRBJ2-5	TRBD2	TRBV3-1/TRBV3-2	TGTGCCAGCAGGGGGGACTACCTTGGGGCGAAGACCCAGTACTTC	CASRGDYLGAKTQYF
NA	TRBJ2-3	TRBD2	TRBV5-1	TGCGCCAGCAGCGTAGATAGCGGGGGCACAGATACGCAGTATTTT	CASSVDSGGTDTQYF
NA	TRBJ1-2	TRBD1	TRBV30	TGTGCCTGGTTCCCGGGACAGGGGGCGCGTGGCTACACCTTC	CAWFPGQGARGYTF
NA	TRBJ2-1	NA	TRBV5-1	TGCGCCAGCAGCAGGGGGGGCGGTGCCTACAATGAGCAGTTCTTC	CASSRGGGAYNEQFF
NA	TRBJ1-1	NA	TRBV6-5	TGTGCCAGCGGGGAGAACAGGGACACTGAAGCTTTCTTT	CASGENRDTEAFF
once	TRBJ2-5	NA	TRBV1	TGCACCAGCAGCCAACTCGAGCGGGGCGAGACCCAGTACTTC	CTSSQLERGETQYF
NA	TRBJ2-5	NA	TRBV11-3	TGTGCCAGCAGCTTAGAGGAGAGAGAGACCCAGTACTTC	CASSLEERETQYF
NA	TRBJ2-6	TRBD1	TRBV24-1	TGTGCCACCAGTAAACAGACAGGGGCCGGGGCCAACGTCCTGACTTTC	CATSKQTGAGANVLTF
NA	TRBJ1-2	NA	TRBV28	TGTGCCACCGTAGCTAACTATGGCTACACCTTC	CATVANYGYTF